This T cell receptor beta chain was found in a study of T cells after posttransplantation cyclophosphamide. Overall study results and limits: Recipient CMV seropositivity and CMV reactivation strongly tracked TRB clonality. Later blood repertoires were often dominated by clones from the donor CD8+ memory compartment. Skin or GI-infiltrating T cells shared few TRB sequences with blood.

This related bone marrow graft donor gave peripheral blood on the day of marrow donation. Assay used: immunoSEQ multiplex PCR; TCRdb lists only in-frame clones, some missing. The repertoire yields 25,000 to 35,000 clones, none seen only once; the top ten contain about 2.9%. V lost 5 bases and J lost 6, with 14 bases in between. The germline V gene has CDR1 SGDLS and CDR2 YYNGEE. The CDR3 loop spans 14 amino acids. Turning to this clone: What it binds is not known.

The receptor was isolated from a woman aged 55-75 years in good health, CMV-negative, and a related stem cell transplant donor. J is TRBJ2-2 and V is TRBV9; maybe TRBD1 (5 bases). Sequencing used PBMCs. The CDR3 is CASRLEGAPGELFF. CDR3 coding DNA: TGTGCCAGCAGGCTCGAAGGGGCCCCCGGGGAGCTGTTTTTT.